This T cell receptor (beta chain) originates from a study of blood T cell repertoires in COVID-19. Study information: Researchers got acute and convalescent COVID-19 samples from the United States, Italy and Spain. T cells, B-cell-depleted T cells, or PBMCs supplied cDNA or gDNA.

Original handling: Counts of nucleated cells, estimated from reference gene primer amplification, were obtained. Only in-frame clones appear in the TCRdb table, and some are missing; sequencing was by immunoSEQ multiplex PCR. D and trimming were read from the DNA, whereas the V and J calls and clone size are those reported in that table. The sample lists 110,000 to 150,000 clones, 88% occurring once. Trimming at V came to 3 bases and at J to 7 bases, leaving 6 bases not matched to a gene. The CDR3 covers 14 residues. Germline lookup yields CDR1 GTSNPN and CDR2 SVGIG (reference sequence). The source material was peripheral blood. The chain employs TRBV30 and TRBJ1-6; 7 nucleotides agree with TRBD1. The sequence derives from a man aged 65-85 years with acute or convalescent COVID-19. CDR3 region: CAWSRDRRNSPLHF. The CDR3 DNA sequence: TGTGCCTGGAGCCGGGACAGACGCAATTCACCCCTCCACTTT.